The 27 T cell receptor beta chains presented below share a single source sample, sequenced in a study of shared clonotypes between healthy human individuals. The table came from immunoSEQ multiplex PCR; TCRdb's copy has only in-frame clones and leaves some out. The top ten clones hold around 1.4% of a sample with some 1 million clones, around 75% of them seen once. Sequenced material: memory CD4+ T cells sorted from blood. Subset specified: CD45RA-negative fraction. These receptors were obtained from a man between 18 and 29 years old in good health.

V is TRBV5-6 and J is TRBJ1-1, with D perhaps matching TRBD1 (5 bases). Germline loops: CDR1 SGHDT, CDR2 YYEEEE. Between the trimmed V and J ends, which lost 4 bases and 3 bases, there was a span of 19 bases. This CDR3 is built from 16 residues. The CDR3 nucleotides are TGTGCCAGCAGCCGGCTGGGGGGGAGATCCTACACTGAAGCTTTCTTT. It yields the protein CASSRLGGRSYTEAFF.

This chain joins TRBV5-1 and TRBJ1-5; maybe TRBD1 (6 bases). The ends were cut back, 4 bases at V and 4 bases at J, with 18 bases in the middle. The germline V gene has CDR1 SGHRS and CDR2 YFSETQ. CDR3 length: 16 residues. CDR3 in amino acids: CASSPREGVRNQPQHF. CDR3 DNA: TGCGCCAGCAGCCCCAGGGAGGGGGTTCGGAATCAGCCCCAGCATTTT.

The CDR3 spells CASSTPGGRRNTEAFF. CDR3 DNA sequence: TGTGCCAGTAGCACTCCAGGGGGGAGGAGGAACACTGAAGCTTTCTTT. The chain carries TRBV19 and TRBJ1-1; 7 nucleotides align to TRBD1. The CDR3 covers 16 residues. With V trimmed by 6 bases and J by 1 base, 11 bases remained unmatched. In germline, CDR1 is LNHDA, CDR2 SQIVND (reference sequence).

This chain connects TRBV28 to TRBJ1-6; maybe TRBD1 (5 bases). Trimming removed 2 bases at V and 10 bases at J, with 12 bases between. This CDR3 region has 14 residues. Germline loops: CDR1 MDHEN, CDR2 SYDVKM. The CDR3 is CASSLNSRGSPLHF. The CDR3 region has the DNA TGTGCCAGCAGTTTAAACAGTCGGGGCTCACCCCTCCACTTT.

The V and J genes are TRBV28 and TRBJ2-7, with TRBD1 identical over 11 bases. The V gene end was trimmed by 10 bases and the J gene end by 5 bases; junction bases not matched to a gene: 4. CDR1 and CDR2 from the germline V gene are MDHEN and SYDVKM. The CDR3 totals 12 residues. The chain's CDR3 is CATRDRGDEQYF. The CDR3 bases are TGTGCCACCCGGGACAGGGGGGACGAGCAGTACTTC.

V and J are TRBV5-8 and TRBJ2-3; 12 positions match TRBD2. The V and J ends lost 4 bases and 3 bases, in that order; junction bases with no gene match: 15. This CDR3 has 19 amino acids. CDR1 SGHTS and CDR2 YDEGEE come from the germline V gene. This CDR3 is CASSIETSGRMLKTDTQYF. The CDR3 nucleotides are TGTGCCAGCAGCATCGAAACTAGCGGGAGGATGTTGAAAACAGATACGCAGTATTTT.

The CDR3 loop reads CASRMTGTLSGNTIYF. The CDR3 DNA follows: TGTGCCAGCAGGATGACAGGGACCCTCTCTGGAAACACCATATATTTT. J is TRBJ1-3 and V is TRBV6-6; 7 nucleotides line up with TRBD1. Germline trimming cut 6 bases from V and 0 bases from J; bases unmatched to any gene: 8. CDR3 length: 16 residues. The germline V gene encodes CDR1 MNHNY and CDR2 SVGAGI (reference sequence).

The gene calls are TRBV5-1 and TRBJ1-5; D is ambiguous. From germline, CDR1 is SGHRS and CDR2 YFSETQ. The CDR3 contains 17 residues. With 0 bases removed from V and 0 bases from J, the gap between germline ends came to 13 bases. CDR3 amino acids: CASSLEPQASSNQPQHF. CDR3 DNA sequence: TGCGCCAGCAGCTTGGAACCCCAGGCGAGTAGCAATCAGCCCCAGCATTTT.

The V and J genes are TRBV5-4 and TRBJ1-6; D ambiguous. The V and J ends lost 4 bases and 7 bases respectively, with 18 bases between them. CDR3 size: 16 residues. Germline loops: CDR1 SGHNT, CDR2 YYREEE (reference sequence). CDR3 DNA sequence: TGTGCCAGCAGCAACGGAGGGTCTTGGACCAATTCACCCCTCCACTTT. It specifies CASSNGGSWTNSPLHF.

This rearrangement joins TRBV5-1 to TRBJ2-7; 11 bases match TRBD1. The CDR3 extends over 17 amino acids. The J segment lost 4 bases and the V segment lost 4 bases, leaving 13 bases of the junction unmatched. Germline V gene lookup returns CDR1 SGHRS and CDR2 YFSETQ. The CDR3 loop reads CASSLGLPGQGVYEQYF. In nucleotides, the CDR3 is TGCGCCAGCAGCCTGGGGTTACCGGGACAGGGGGTTTACGAGCAGTACTTC.

A remark on this clone: Other DNA sequences in this sample translate to the same CDR3. The CDR3 region is CASSPTGTGNTIYF. CDR3 nucleotide sequence: TGTGCCAGCAGCCCAACAGGGACCGGAAACACCATATATTTT. The chain recombines TRBV9 with TRBJ1-3; possibly TRBD1 for D (6 bases). The CDR3 totals 14 residues. V was trimmed by 4 bases and J by 4 bases, leaving 12 bases between them. Germline lookup yields CDR1 SGDLS and CDR2 YYNGEE.

The genes are TRBV5-6 and TRBJ1-2, with unresolved D. The CDR3 sequence is 15 residues long. V gave up 4 bases and J gave up 6 bases, with 19 bases separating them. Germline V gene sequence: CDR1 SGHDT, CDR2 YYEEEE. The CDR3 DNA sequence: TGTGCCAGCAGCGCGAACTATCGGTATATGGATGGCTACACCTTC. Translating gives CASSANYRYMDGYTF.

This chain joins TRBV19 and TRBJ1-1; TRBD1 agrees at 8 bases. This CDR3 contains 14 residues. Looked up from germline, CDR1 is LNHDA and CDR2 is SQIVND (reference sequence). V lost 4 bases and J lost 6; bases outside the gene matches: 7. Here the CDR3 DNA reads TGTGCCAGTAGTACCGACGACAGGGGACCTGAAGCTTTCTTT. It translates to CASSTDDRGPEAFF.

The chain combines TRBV7-8 with TRBJ1-1, with 8 positions matching TRBD1. CDR3 length equals 15 residues. The V gene's germline CDR1 is SGHVS and CDR2 FQNEAQ. V was pared by 1 base and J by 1 base, with 2 bases of the junction left unmatched. The CDR3 loop is CASSLGTGKNTEAFF. The CDR3 DNA sequence: TGTGCCAGCAGCTTAGGGACAGGGAAGAACACTGAAGCTTTCTTT.

In the case of this clone: The junction departs from the called germline gene at one end, perhaps through a read error. This chain uses TRBV7-7 with TRBJ2-1; 9 nucleotides match TRBD1. Germline loops: CDR1 SSHAT, CDR2 FNYEAQ (reference sequence). The CDR3 contains 15 residues. The DNA of the CDR3 is TGTGCTAGCAGCTTAGCAGGACAGGGGTACAATGAGCAGTTCTTC. Its translation is CASSLAGQGYNEQFF.

In this sample, this clone turned up a few times. This chain links TRBV27 with TRBJ1-5; D uncertain. V shed 4 bases and J shed 3 bases, with 7 bases lying between them. The CDR3 covers 13 residues. Germline V CDR1 and CDR2: MNHEY, SMNVEV (reference sequence). CDR3 in DNA: TGTGCCAGCAGTTCCTCCTTCAATCAGCCCCAGCATTTT. Translating gives CASSSSFNQPQHF.

The chain employs TRBV27 and TRBJ2-1; 12 nucleotides agree with TRBD2. Germline values: CDR1 MNHEY, CDR2 SMNVEV (reference sequence). V gave up 6 bases and J gave up 9 bases; unmatched junction bases: 12. The CDR3 extends over 16 amino acids. For the CDR3, the DNA is TGTGCCAGCAGACCCCCCGGGACTAGCGGGTACGGTGAGCAGTTCTTC. Encoded protein: CASRPPGTSGYGEQFF.

This clone was seen a few times. The same CDR3 also results from other DNA sequences found in this sample. The chain recombines TRBV6-5 with TRBJ2-3; tentatively, D is TRBD1 or TRBD2 (5 bases each). This CDR3 is 13 amino acids long. The V end was cut by 7 bases, the J end by 0 bases, with 8 bases between. Germline assignment: CDR1 MNHEY and CDR2 SVGAGI. This CDR3 is CASKRGSTDTQYF. As DNA, the CDR3 is TGTGCCAGCAAGAGGGGTAGCACAGATACGCAGTATTTT.

V gene TRBV6-1 combines with J gene TRBJ1-2, with 7 bases fitting TRBD1. V lost 6 bases to trimming and J lost 6 bases; unmatched junction nucleotides: 10. CDR1 and CDR2 from the germline V gene are MNHNS and SASEGT. The CDR3 sequence is 14 residues long. The CDR3 loop is CASRRQGLQNGYTF. In nucleotides, the CDR3 is TGTGCCAGCAGGCGACAGGGTCTTCAGAATGGCTACACCTTC.

The chain couples TRBV6-1 to TRBJ2-7; weak D call: TRBD1 (6 bases). Germline lookup yields CDR1 MNHNS and CDR2 SASEGT. V was trimmed by 6 bases and J by 3 bases, leaving 12 bases between them. This CDR3 has 13 residues. Here the CDR3 reads CASREQGDYEQYF. In DNA, the CDR3 is TGTGCCAGCAGGGAACAGGGCGACTACGAGCAGTACTTC.

The rearrangement joins TRBV5-1 to TRBJ2-7; a weak D match, TRBD1 (5 bases). Germline V gene sequence: CDR1 SGHRS, CDR2 YFSETQ. V was pared by 2 bases and J by 0 bases, with 9 bases between. CDR3 length equals 14 residues. This CDR3 reads CASSLQDNSYEQYF. CDR3 DNA: TGCGCCAGCAGCTTACAGGATAACTCCTACGAGCAGTACTTC.

The chain joins TRBV12-2 to TRBJ1-2. TRBV12-2 constitutes a pseudogene. The CDR3 spans 16 residues. The CDR3 sequence: CASRFKCSLNLYGYTF. The CDR3 DNA is TGTGCAAGTCGCTTTAAATGTTCCCTCAACCTCTATGGCTACACCTTC.

This chain uses TRBV30 with TRBJ2-3; weak D call: TRBD2 (5 bases). The germline V gene encodes CDR1 GTSNPN and CDR2 SVGIG (reference sequence). V was trimmed by 4 bases and J by 0 bases, leaving 14 bases between them. CDR3 length: 15 residues. The CDR3 region has the DNA TGTGCCTGGACCCCCCAGACGGGGAGCACAGATACGCAGTATTTT. This codes for CAWTPQTGSTDTQYF.

The rearrangement uses TRBV5-1 and TRBJ2-5; 8 bases match TRBD2. The trim removed 4 bases at V and 1 base at J, leaving 6 bases unmatched. Germline lookup yields CDR1 SGHRS and CDR2 YFSETQ. The CDR3 runs 15 residues. In nucleotides, the CDR3 is TGCGCCAGCAGCCGGGAGGGTCATCCCCAAGAGACCCAGTACTTC. Amino acid sequence: CASSREGHPQETQYF.

The V call is TRBV25-1, the J call TRBJ1-2; 8 bases are a match to TRBD1. The CDR3 loop spans 15 amino acids. Germline V lookup: CDR1 MGHDK, CDR2 SYGVNS. Losses at the gene ends were 5 bases for V and 1 base for J; bases not matched to a gene: 6. The CDR3 DNA sequence: TGTGCCAGCAGTCTTACCGGACAGGGTAACTATGGCTACACCTTC. Protein product: CASSLTGQGNYGYTF.

The chain combines TRBV10-3 with TRBJ1-2, with unresolved D. V was clipped by 4 bases and J by 4 bases, with 16 bases between them. CDR3 length: 15 amino acids. From germline, CDR1 is ENHRY and CDR2 SYGVKD. The CDR3 nucleotides read TGTGCCATCAGTGGATCTACCGCAGAGGGCTATGGCTACACCTTC. The encoded protein is CAISGSTAEGYGYTF.

CDR3 protein: CASSASGASTDTQYF. The CDR3 DNA sequence: TGTGCCAGCAGTGCTAGCGGGGCAAGCACAGATACGCAGTATTTT. J is TRBJ2-3 and V is TRBV2; 9 bases map to TRBD2. Per germline, CDR1 SNHLY and CDR2 FYNNEI. The CDR3 sequence is 15 residues long. V dropped 4 bases and J dropped 0; count of bases not matched to a gene: 2.